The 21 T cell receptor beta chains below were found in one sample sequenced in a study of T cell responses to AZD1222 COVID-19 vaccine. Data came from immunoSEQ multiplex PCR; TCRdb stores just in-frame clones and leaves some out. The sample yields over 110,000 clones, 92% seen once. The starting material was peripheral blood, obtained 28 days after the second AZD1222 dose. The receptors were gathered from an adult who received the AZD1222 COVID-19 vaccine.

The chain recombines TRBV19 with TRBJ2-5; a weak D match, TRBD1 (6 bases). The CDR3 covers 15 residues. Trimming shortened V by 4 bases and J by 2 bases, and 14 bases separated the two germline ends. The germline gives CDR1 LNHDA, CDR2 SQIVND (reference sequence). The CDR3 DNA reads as TGTGCCAGTAGTACCAACAGGGTTCGACAAGAGACCCAGTACTTC. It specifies CASSTNRVRQETQYF.

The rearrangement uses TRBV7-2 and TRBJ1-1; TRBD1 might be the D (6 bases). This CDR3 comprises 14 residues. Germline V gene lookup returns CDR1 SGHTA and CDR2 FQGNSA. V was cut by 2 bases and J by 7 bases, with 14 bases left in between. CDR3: CASSLNRVGGEAFF. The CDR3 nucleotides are TGTGCCAGCAGCTTAAACAGGGTAGGAGGTGAAGCTTTCTTT.

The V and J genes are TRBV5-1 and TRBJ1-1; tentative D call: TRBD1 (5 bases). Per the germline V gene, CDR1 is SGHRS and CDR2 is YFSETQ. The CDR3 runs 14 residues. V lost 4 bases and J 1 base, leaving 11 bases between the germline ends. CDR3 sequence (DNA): TGCGCCAGCAGCCGCGCCGGGGCGAACACTGAAGCTTTCTTT. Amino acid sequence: CASSRAGANTEAFF. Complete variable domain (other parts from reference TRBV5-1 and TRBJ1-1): KAGVTQTPRYLIKTRGQQVTLSCSPISGHRSVSWYQQTPGQGLQFLFEYFSETQRNKGNFPGRFSGRQFSNSRSEMNVSTLELGDSALYLCASSRAGANTEAFFGQGTRLTVV.

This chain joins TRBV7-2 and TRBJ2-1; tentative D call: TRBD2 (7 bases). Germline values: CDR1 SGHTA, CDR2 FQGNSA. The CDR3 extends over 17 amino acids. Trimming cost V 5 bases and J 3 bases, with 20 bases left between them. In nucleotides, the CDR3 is TGTGCCAGCAGCCTCCTCCTCAACGGGGGGCTCTACAATGAGCAGTTCTTC. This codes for CASSLLLNGGLYNEQFF.

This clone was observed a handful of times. The CDR3 sequence: CASSDGVDTGELFF. The CDR3 DNA reads as TGTGCCAGCAGTGACGGGGTGGACACCGGGGAGCTGTTTTTT. The chain employs TRBV6-4 and TRBJ2-2; the D is unclear. There are 14 residues in the CDR3. V shed 2 bases and J shed 3 bases, with 7 bases lying between them. Germline V gene data show CDR1 as MRHNA and CDR2 as SNTAGT.

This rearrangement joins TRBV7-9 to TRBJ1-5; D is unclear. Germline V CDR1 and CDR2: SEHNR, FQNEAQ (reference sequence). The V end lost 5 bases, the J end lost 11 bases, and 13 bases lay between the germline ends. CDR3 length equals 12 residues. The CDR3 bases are TGTGCCAGCAGCCCGGACGCCGGGACCCAGCATTTT. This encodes CASSPDAGTQHF. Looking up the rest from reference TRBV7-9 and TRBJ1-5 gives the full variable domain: DTGVSQNPRHKITKRGQNVTFRCDPISEHNRLYWYRQTLGQGPEFLTYFQNEAQLEKSRLLSDRFSAERPKGSFSTLEIQRTEQGDSAMYLCASSPDAGTQHFGDGTRLSIL.

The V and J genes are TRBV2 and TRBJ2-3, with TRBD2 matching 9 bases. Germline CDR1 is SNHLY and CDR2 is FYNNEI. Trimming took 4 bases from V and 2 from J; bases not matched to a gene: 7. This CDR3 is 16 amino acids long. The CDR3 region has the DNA TGTGCCAGCAGTGTCTTAGCGGGAGCGGACACAGATACGCAGTATTTT. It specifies CASSVLAGADTDTQYF.

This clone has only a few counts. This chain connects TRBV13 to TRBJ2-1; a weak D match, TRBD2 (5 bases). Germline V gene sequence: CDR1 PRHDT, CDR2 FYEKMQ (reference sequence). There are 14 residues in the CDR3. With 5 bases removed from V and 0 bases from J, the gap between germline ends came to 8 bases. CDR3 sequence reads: CASSLTSSYNEQFF. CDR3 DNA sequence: TGTGCCAGCAGCCTTACTAGCTCCTACAATGAGCAGTTCTTC.

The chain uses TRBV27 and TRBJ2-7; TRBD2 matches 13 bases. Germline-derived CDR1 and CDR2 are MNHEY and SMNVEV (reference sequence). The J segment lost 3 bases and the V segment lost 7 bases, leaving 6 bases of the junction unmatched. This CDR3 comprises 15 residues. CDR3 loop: CASTGLAGAYYEQYF. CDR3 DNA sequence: TGTGCCAGCACAGGACTAGCGGGAGCATACTACGAGCAGTACTTC.

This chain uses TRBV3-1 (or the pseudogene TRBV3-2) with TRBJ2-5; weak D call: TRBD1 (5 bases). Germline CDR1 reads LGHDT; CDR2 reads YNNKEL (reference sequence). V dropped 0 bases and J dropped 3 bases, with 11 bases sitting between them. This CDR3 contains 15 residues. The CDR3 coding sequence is TGTGCCAGCAGCCAAGAAGGGGCCCACAAAGAGACCCAGTACTTC. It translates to CASSQEGAHKETQYF.

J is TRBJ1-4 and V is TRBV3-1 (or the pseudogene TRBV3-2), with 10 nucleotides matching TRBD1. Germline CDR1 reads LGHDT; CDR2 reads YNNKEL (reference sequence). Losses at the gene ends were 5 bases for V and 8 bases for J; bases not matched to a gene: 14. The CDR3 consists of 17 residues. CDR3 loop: CASSFPAGTGVGEKLFF. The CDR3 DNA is TGTGCCAGCAGCTTCCCGGCCGGGACAGGGGTCGGCGAAAAACTGTTTTTT.

Here the CDR3 reads CATSPWTSASTDTQYF. Written as DNA, the CDR3 is TGTGCCACCAGTCCCTGGACTAGCGCAAGCACAGATACGCAGTATTTT. The V call is TRBV24-1, the J call TRBJ2-3, with 9 bases matching TRBD2. The J segment lost 0 bases and the V segment lost 6 bases, leaving 6 bases of the junction unmatched. There are 16 residues in the CDR3. Germline V gives CDR1 KGHDR, CDR2 SFDVKD.

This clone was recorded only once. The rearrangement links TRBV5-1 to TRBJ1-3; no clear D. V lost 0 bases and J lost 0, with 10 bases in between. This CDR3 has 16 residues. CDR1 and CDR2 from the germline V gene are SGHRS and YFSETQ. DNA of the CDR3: TGCGCCAGCAGCTTGGCCGGAGAGGGCTCTGGAAACACCATATATTTT. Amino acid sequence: CASSLAGEGSGNTIYF.

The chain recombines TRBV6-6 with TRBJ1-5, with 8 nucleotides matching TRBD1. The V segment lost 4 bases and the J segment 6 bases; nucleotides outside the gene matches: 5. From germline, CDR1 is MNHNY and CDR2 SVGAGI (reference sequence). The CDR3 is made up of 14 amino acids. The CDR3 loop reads CASSSPGGSQPQHF. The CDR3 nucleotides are TGTGCCAGCAGTTCGCCAGGGGGCAGTCAGCCCCAGCATTTT.

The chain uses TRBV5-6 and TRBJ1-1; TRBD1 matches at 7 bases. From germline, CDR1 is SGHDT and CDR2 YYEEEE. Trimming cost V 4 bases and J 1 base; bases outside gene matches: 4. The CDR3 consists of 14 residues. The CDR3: CASSDWDRNTEAFF. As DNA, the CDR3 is TGTGCCAGCAGCGACTGGGACAGGAACACTGAAGCTTTCTTT.

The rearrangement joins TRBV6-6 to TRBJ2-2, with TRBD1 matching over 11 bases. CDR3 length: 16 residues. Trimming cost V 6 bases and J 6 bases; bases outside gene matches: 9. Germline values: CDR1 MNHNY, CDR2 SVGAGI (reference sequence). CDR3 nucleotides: TGTGCCAGCAGAGCCCCGGGACAGGGGGTTGCCGGGGAGCTGTTTTTT. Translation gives CASRAPGQGVAGELFF.

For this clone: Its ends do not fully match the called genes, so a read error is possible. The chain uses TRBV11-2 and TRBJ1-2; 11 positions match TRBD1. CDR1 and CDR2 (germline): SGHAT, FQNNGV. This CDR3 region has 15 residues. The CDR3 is CASTLLGQGAYGYTF. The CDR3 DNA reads TGTGCCAGCACCTTATTAGGACAGGGGGCTTATGGCTACACCTTC.

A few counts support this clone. The CDR3 spells CASSLRQGRIDRRNEKLFF. The CDR3 DNA follows: TGCGCCAGCAGCCTTCGACAGGGGAGAATAGATCGAAGAAATGAAAAACTGTTTTTT. This rearrangement joins TRBV4-1 to TRBJ1-4; 8 bases match TRBD1. Germline V lookup: CDR1 MGHRA, CDR2 YSYEKL. Unmatched junction bases numbered 18, after V lost 4 bases and J lost 5 bases. CDR3 length: 19 residues.

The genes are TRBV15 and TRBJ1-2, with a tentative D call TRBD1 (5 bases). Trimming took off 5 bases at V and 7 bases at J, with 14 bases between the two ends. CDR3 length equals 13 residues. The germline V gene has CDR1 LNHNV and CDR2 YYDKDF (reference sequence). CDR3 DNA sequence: TGTGCCACCAGCCCCCTCCGGGACGGTGGCTACACCTTC. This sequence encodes CATSPLRDGGYTF.

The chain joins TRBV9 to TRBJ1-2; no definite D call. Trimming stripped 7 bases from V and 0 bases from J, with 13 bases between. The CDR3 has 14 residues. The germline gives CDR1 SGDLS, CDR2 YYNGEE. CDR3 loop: CASYGRPPNYGYTF. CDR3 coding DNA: TGTGCCAGCTATGGGAGGCCCCCTAACTATGGCTACACCTTC.

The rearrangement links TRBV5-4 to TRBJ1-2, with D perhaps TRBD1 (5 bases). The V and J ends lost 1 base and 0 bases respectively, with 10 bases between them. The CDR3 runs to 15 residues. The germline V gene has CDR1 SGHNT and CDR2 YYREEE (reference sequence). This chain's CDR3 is CASSLWDRANYGYTF. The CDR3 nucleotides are TGTGCCAGCAGCTTGTGGGACCGTGCTAACTATGGCTACACCTTC.